This TCR beta chain was profiled in a study of CD8 T cells in ankylosing spondylitis. Whole-study results and caveats: Disease-linked clones displayed a CD8+ phenotype and appeared relatively rarely in peripheral blood. Ankylosing spondylitis blood appeared to carry a characteristic TCR beta motif of roughly 8 highly homologous variants. It was reported that disease-linked clones were significantly enriched in matched ankylosing spondylitis synovial fluid.

Regarding this clonotype: Its cognate antigen is unknown.

Molecular-barcoded quantitative 5'-RACE produced these TCR beta libraries. TCRdb passed the 5' RACE reads through MiXCR, listing each CDR3 protein once. This sample has roughly 470,000 distinct CDR3 sequences; roughly 25% occur once, and the top ten carry 0.89%. V was clipped by 1 base and J by 0 bases, with 11 bases between them. Germline values: CDR1 SGHNT, CDR2 YENEEA. This CDR3 has 16 amino acids. What was sequenced was blood, either unsorted or a sorted T cell fraction (not recorded which). V is TRBV11-3 and J is TRBJ2-3; D not resolved. The sequence came from a male donor with ankylosing spondylitis. As DNA, the CDR3 is TGTGCCAGCAGCTTAGGGGTCGCTTCTAGCACAGATACGCAGTATTTT. Translated, it gives CASSLGVASSTDTQYF.